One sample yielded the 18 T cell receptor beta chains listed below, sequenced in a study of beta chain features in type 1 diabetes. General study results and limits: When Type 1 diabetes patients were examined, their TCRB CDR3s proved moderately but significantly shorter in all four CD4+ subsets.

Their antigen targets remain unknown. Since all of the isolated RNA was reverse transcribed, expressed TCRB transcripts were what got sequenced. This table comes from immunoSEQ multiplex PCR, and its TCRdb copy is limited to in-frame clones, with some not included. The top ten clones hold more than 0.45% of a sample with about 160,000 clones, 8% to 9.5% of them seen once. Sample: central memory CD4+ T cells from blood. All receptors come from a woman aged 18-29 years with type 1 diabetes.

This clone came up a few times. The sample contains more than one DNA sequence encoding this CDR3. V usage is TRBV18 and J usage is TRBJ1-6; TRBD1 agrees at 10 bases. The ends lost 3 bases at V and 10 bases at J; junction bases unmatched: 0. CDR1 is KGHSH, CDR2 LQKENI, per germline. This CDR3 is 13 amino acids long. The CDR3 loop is CASSPDRGSPLHF. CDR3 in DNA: TGTGCCAGCTCACCGGACAGGGGGTCACCCCTCCACTTT.

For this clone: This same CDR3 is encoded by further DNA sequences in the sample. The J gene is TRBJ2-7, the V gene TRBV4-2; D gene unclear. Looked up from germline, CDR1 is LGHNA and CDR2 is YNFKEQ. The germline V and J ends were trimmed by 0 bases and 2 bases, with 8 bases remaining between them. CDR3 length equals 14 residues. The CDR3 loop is CASSQELRAYEQYF. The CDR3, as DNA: TGTGCCAGCAGCCAAGAGTTACGGGCCTACGAGCAGTACTTC.

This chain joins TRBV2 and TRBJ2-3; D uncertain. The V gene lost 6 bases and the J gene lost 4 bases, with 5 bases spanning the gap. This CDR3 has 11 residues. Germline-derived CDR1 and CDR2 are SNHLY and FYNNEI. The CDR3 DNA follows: TGTGCCAGCAGGCAGGCAGATACGCAGTATTTT. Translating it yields CASRQADTQYF.

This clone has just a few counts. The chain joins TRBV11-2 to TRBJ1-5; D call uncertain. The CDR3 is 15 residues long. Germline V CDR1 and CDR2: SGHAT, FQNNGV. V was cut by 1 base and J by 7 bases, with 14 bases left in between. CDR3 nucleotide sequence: TGTGCCAGCAGCTTAGCGTTCGGGGAGATGCAGCCCCAGCATTTT. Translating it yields CASSLAFGEMQPQHF. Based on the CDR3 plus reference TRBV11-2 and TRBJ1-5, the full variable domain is EAGVAQSPRYKIIEKRQSVAFWCNPISGHATLYWYQQILGQGPKLLIQFQNNGVVDDSQLPKDRFSAERLKGVDSTLKIQPAKLEDSAVYLCASSLAFGEMQPQHFGDGTRLSIL.

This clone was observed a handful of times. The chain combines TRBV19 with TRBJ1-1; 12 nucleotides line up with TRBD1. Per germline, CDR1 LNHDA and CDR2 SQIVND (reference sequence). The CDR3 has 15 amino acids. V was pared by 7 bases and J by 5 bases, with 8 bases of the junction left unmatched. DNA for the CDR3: TGTGCCAGTACCGAGTGGGACAGGGGGCAGACTGAAGCTTTCTTT. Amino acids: CASTEWDRGQTEAFF.

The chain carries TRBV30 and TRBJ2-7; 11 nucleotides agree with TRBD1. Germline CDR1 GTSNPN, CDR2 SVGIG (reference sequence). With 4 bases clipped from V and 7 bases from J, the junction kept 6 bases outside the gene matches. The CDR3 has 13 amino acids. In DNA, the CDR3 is TGTGCCTGGACAGGACAGGGGGCGGGGGAGCAGTACTTC. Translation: CAWTGQGAGEQYF.

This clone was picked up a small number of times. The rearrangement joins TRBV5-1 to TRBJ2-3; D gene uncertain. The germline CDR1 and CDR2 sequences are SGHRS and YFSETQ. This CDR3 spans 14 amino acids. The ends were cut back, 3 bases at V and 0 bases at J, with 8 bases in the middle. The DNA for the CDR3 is TGCGCCAGCAGCTCCCCGACTAGCACAGATACGCAGTATTTT. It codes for CASSSPTSTDTQYF.

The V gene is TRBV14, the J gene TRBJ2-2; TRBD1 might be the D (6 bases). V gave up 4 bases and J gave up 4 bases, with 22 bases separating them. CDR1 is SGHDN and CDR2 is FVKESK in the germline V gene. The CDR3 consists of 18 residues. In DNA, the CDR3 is TGTGCCAGCAGCCCTCCCCGGCGGGCAAGGGGGACCACCGGGGAGCTGTTTTTT. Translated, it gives CASSPPRRARGTTGELFF.

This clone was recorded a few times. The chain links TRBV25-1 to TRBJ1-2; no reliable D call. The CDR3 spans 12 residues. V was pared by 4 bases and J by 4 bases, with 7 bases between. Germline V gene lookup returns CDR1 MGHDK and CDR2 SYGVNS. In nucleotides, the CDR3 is TGTGCCAGCAGTGCGTCCAGCTATGGCTACACCTTC. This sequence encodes CASSASSYGYTF.

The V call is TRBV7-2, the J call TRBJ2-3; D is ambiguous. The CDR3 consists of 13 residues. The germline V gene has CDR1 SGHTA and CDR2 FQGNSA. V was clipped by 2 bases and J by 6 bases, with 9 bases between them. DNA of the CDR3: TGTGCCAGCAGCTTACGCCGAGCGGATACGCAGTATTTT. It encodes CASSLRRADTQYF.

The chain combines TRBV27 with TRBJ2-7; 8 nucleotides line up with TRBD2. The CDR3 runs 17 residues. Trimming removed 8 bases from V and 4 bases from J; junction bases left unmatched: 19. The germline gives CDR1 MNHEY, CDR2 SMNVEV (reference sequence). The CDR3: CASPSLGAGGHTYEQYF. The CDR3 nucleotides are TGTGCCAGCCCATCCTTGGGCGCGGGAGGCCACACTTACGAGCAGTACTTC.

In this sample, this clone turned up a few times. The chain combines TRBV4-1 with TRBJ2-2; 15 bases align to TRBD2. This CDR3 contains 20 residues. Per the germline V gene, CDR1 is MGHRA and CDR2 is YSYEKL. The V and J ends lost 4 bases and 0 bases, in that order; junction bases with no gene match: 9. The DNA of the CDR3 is TGCGCCAGCAGCCGAAAGGGACTAGCGGGGGGCACCACGAACACCGGGGAGCTGTTTTTT. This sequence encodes CASSRKGLAGGTTNTGELFF.

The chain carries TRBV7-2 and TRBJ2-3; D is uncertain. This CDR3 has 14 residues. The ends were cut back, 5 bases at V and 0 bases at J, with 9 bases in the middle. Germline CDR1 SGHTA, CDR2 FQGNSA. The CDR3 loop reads CASSRPPSTDTQYF. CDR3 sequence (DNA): TGTGCCAGCAGCCGTCCTCCCAGCACAGATACGCAGTATTTT.

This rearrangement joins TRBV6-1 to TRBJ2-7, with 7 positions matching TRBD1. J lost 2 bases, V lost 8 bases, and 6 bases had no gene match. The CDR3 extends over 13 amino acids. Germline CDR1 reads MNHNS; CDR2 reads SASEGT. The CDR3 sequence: CASRLGQTYEQYF. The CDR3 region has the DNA TGTGCCAGCCGCCTGGGACAGACCTACGAGCAGTACTTC.

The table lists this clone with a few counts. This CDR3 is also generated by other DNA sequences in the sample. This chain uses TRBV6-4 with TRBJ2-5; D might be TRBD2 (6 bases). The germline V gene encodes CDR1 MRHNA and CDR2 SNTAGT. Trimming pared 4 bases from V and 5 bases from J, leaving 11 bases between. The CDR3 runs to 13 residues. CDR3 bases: TGTGCCAGCAGTGTACTAGCTGGGGAGACCCAGTACTTC. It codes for CASSVLAGETQYF.

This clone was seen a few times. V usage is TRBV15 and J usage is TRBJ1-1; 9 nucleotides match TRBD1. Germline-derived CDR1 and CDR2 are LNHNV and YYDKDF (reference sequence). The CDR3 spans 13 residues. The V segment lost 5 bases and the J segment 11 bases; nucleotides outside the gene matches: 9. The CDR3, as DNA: TGTGCCACCAGCTGGGACAGGGAGAGGGCGGCTTTCTTT. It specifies CATSWDRERAAFF.

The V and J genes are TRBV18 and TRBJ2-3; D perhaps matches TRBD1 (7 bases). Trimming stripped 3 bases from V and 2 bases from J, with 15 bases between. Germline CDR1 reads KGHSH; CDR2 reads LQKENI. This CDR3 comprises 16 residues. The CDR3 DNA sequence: TGTGCCAGCTCACCCCTCGGAGGGGGCGACACAGATACGCAGTATTTT. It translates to CASSPLGGGDTDTQYF.

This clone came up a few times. CDR3 coding DNA: TGTGCCAGCTCACCCGCTGGGACTAGCGGCTACAATGAGCAGTTCTTC. It specifies CASSPAGTSGYNEQFF. This chain joins TRBV18 and TRBJ2-1; 11 nucleotides align to TRBD2. Losses at the gene ends were 3 bases for V and 3 bases for J; bases not matched to a gene: 4. The CDR3 has 16 amino acids. Germline lookup yields CDR1 KGHSH and CDR2 LQKENI.